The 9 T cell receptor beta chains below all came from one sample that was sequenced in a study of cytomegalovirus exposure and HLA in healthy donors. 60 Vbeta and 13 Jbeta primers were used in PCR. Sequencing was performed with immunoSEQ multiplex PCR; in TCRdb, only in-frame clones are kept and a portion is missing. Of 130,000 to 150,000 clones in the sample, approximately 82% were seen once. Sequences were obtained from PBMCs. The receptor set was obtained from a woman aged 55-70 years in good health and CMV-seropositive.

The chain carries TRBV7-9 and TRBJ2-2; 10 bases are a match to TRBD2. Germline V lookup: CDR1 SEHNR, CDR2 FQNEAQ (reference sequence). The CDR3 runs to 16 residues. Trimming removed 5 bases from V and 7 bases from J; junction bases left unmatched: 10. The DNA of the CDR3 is TGTGCCAGCAGCACCCCTCTAGCGGGAGATATCGGGGAGCTGTTTTTT. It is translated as CASSTPLAGDIGELFF.

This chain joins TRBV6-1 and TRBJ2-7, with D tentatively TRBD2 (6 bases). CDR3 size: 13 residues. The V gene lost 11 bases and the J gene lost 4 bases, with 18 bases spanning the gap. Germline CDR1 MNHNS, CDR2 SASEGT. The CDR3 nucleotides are TGTGCCCTCAGGCGGGGAGCTGGTTACGAGCAGTACTTC. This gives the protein CALRRGAGYEQYF.

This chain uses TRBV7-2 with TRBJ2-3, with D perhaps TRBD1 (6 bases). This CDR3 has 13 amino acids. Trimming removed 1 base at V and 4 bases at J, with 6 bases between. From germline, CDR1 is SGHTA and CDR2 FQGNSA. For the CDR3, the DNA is TGTGCCAGCAGCTTAGGGACAGCAGATACGCAGTATTTT. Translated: CASSLGTADTQYF.

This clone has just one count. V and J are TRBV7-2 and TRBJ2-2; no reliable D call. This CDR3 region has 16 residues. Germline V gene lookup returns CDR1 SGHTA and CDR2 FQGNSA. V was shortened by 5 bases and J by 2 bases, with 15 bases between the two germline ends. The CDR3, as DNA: TGTGCCAGCAGCCTCCTAGGTGGTTTAAACACCGGGGAGCTGTTTTTT. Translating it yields CASSLLGGLNTGELFF.

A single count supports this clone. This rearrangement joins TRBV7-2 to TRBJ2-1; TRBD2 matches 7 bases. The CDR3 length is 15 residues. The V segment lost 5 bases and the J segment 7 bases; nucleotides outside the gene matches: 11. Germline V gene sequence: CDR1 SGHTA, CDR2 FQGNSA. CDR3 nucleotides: TGTGCCAGCAGCCTCGAGAGCGGGAAGTTTAATGAGCAGTTCTTC. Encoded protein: CASSLESGKFNEQFF. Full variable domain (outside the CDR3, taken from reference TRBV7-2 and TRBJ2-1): GAGVSQSPSNKVTEKGKDVELRCDPISGHTALYWYRQSLGQGLEFLIYFQGNSAPDKSGLPSDRFSAERTGGSVSTLTIQRTQQEDSAVYLCASSLESGKFNEQFFGPGTRLTVL.

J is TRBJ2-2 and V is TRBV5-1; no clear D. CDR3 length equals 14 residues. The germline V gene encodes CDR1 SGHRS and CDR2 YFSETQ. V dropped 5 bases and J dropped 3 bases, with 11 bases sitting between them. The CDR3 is CASSMSSYTGELFF. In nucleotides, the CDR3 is TGCGCCAGCAGTATGTCTTCCTACACCGGGGAGCTGTTTTTT.

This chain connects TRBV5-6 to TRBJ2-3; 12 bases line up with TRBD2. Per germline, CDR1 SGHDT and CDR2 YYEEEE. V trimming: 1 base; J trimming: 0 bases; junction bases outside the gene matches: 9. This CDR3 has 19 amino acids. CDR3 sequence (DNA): TGTGCCAGCAGCTTGACGCGACTAGCGGGAGACGTCAGCACAGATACGCAGTATTTT. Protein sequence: CASSLTRLAGDVSTDTQYF. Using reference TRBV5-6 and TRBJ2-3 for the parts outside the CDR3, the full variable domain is DAGVTQSPTHLIKTRGQQVTLRCSPKSGHDTVSWYQQALGQGPQFIFQYYEEEERQRGNFPDRFSGHQFPNYSSELNVNALLLGDSALYLCASSLTRLAGDVSTDTQYFGPGTRLTVL.

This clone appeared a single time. CDR3 DNA: TGTGCCATCAGTGAGTCTATAGACAAGAACTATGGCTACACCTTC. Its translation: CAISESIDKNYGYTF. The genes are TRBV10-3 and TRBJ1-2; D is uncertain. Trimming cost V 0 bases and J 2 bases, with 10 bases left between them. Looked up from germline, CDR1 is ENHRY and CDR2 is SYGVKD. There are 15 residues in the CDR3.

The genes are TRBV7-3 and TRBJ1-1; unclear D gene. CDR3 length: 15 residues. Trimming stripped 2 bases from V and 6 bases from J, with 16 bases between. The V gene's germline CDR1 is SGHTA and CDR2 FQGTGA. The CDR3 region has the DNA TGTGCCAGCAGCTTAGTCCCAGGTCCCCCCGCTGAAGCTTTCTTT. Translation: CASSLVPGPPAEAFF.